The 22 T cell receptor beta chains below were found in one sample sequenced in a study of OX40 agonist ivuxolimab in advanced cancers. The library was prepared using the immunoSEQ multiplex PCR assay. Drawn from immuneACCESS, this table holds only the in-frame rearrangements with V and J called that TCRdb kept. Clones are partly lost; checked studies trace under half to an unresolved V gene and leave the rest unexplained. A total of roughly 86,000 clones appear in this sample, around 90% of them only once. The top ten clonotypes cover 6.5% to 8.5% of the sample. Sequenced material: CD4+ or CD8+ T cells sorted from blood, taken in a trial of the OX40 agonist ivuxolimab. All receptors derive from an adult with an advanced solid tumor such as melanoma, head and neck, liver or kidney cancer.

This rearrangement joins TRBV25-1 to TRBJ2-7; D gene uncertain. Germline V gives CDR1 MGHDK, CDR2 SYGVNS. Between the trimmed V and J ends, which lost 2 bases and 7 bases, there was a span of 9 bases. This CDR3 region has 12 residues. Here the CDR3 reads CASSETWDEQYF. The CDR3 nucleotides are TGTGCCAGCAGTGAAACGTGGGATGAGCAGTACTTC.

The genes are TRBV19 and TRBJ1-5; TRBD1 might be the D (5 bases). The V end lost 1 base, the J end lost 10 bases, and 14 bases lay between the germline ends. Germline loops: CDR1 LNHDA, CDR2 SQIVND (reference sequence). The CDR3 totals 14 residues. CDR3 sequence reads: CASSIVKDSFPQHF. The CDR3 coding sequence is TGTGCCAGTAGTATAGTTAAAGACAGTTTCCCCCAGCATTTT.

This chain uses TRBV18 with TRBJ2-3; weak D call: TRBD2 (6 bases). V lost 1 base and J lost 1, with 9 bases in between. This CDR3 contains 15 residues. Germline values: CDR1 KGHSH, CDR2 LQKENI. The CDR3 here is CASSPRASGTDTQYF. DNA for the CDR3: TGTGCCAGCTCACCACGGGCTAGCGGCACAGATACGCAGTATTTT.

The chain is built from TRBV21-1 and TRBJ1-5; TRBD1, as called in the table, went unchecked against the DNA. TRBV21-1 is termed a pseudogene. This CDR3 spans 16 amino acids. As DNA, the CDR3 is TGTGCCACCCCCCAGGGCCGGGACAGGGAACATCAGCCCCAGCATTTT. Its translation: CATPQGRDREHQPQHF.

The rearrangement joins TRBV11-3 to TRBJ2-3; the D gene is possibly TRBD2 (5 bases). In germline, CDR1 is SGHNT, CDR2 YENEEA. This CDR3 comprises 14 residues. The V and J ends lost 0 bases and 2 bases respectively, with 6 bases between them. CDR3: CASSLERVTDTQYF. CDR3 DNA: TGTGCCAGCAGCTTAGAGCGGGTCACAGATACGCAGTATTTT.

A few counts support this clone. CDR3 bases: TGTGCCAGCAGCCAAGCGGGTAGGGATTCGCCCCAGCATTTT. Encoded protein: CASSQAGRDSPQHF. The chain uses TRBV14 and TRBJ1-5; no definite D call. Germline V lookup: CDR1 SGHDN, CDR2 FVKESK. Trimming removed 1 base from V and 9 bases from J, with 13 bases in between. The CDR3 totals 14 residues.

The chain joins TRBV4-2 to TRBJ2-1; weak D call: TRBD1 (6 bases). The CDR3 loop spans 16 amino acids. V was shortened by 0 bases and J by 6 bases, with 15 bases between the two germline ends. Germline V gene data show CDR1 as LGHNA and CDR2 as YNFKEQ. The CDR3 sequence is CASSQEQGIGGNEQFF. The CDR3 nucleotides are TGTGCCAGCAGCCAAGAACAGGGAATCGGTGGCAATGAGCAGTTCTTC.

The rearrangement joins TRBV25-1 to TRBJ2-1, with D tentatively TRBD2 (6 bases). With 8 bases removed from V and 6 bases from J, the gap between germline ends came to 20 bases. In germline, CDR1 is MGHDK, CDR2 SYGVNS. CDR3 length: 15 residues. CDR3 sequence reads: CASLSLSSSGNEQFF. DNA for the CDR3: TGTGCCAGCCTCTCCCTGTCTAGTAGCGGCAATGAGCAGTTCTTC.

This chain joins TRBV11-2 and TRBJ2-2; D not certain. CDR1 is SGHAT and CDR2 is FQNNGV in the germline V gene. Trimming took 3 bases from V and 5 from J, leaving 4 bases between them. The length of the CDR3 is 12 residues. Here the CDR3 reads CASSFFTGELFF. The CDR3 DNA follows: TGTGCCAGCAGCTTCTTTACCGGGGAGCTGTTTTTT.

This sequence joins TRBV6-5 and TRBJ2-7, with TRBD1 matching 12 bases. The CDR3 spans 16 residues. Germline V gene sequence: CDR1 MNHEY, CDR2 SVGAGI. Trimming at V came to 2 bases and at J to 3 bases, leaving 5 bases not matched to a gene. CDR3 coding DNA: TGTGCCAGCAGTTACGGGACAGGGGGCGGGTTCTACGAGCAGTACTTC. Translated, it gives CASSYGTGGGFYEQYF.

The chain couples TRBV7-6 to TRBJ1-1; D gene ambiguous. This CDR3 has 15 amino acids. Trimming removed 5 bases from V and 0 bases from J, with 13 bases in between. Germline V lookup: CDR1 SGHVS, CDR2 FNYEAQ. Here the CDR3 reads CASSPQDGLNTEAFF. The CDR3 DNA reads as TGTGCCAGCAGCCCCCAGGACGGGTTGAACACTGAAGCTTTCTTT.

The chain combines TRBV13 with TRBJ1-1, with TRBD1 matching over 8 bases. Trimming removed 5 bases from V and 2 bases from J; junction bases left unmatched: 10. The CDR3 sequence is 16 residues long. The V gene's germline CDR1 is PRHDT and CDR2 FYEKMQ (reference sequence). The CDR3 loop is CASSHRTGRRNTEAFF. CDR3 nucleotide sequence: TGTGCCAGCAGCCACCGGACAGGGAGGAGAAACACTGAAGCTTTCTTT.

The V call is TRBV11-2, the J call TRBJ2-7; 7 nucleotides line up with TRBD2. This CDR3 is built from 14 residues. Germline CDR1 reads SGHAT; CDR2 reads FQNNGV. V gave up 1 base and J gave up 6 bases; unmatched junction bases: 6. CDR3 loop: CASSLAGGLGEQYF. For the CDR3, the DNA is TGTGCCAGCAGCTTAGCCGGGGGGTTAGGCGAGCAGTACTTC. Complete variable domain (other parts from reference TRBV11-2 and TRBJ2-7): EAGVAQSPRYKIIEKRQSVAFWCNPISGHATLYWYQQILGQGPKLLIQFQNNGVVDDSQLPKDRFSAERLKGVDSTLKIQPAKLEDSAVYLCASSLAGGLGEQYFGPGTRLTVT.

This sequence joins TRBV21-1 and TRBJ2-5. TRBV21-1 is given as a pseudogene. This CDR3 has 13 amino acids. CDR3: CASSKYGGETQYF. In DNA form, the CDR3 reads TGTGCCAGCAGCAAATATGGGGGAGAGACCCAGTACTTC.

About this clone: This same CDR3 is encoded by further DNA sequences in the sample. The genes are TRBV19 and TRBJ2-7, with D perhaps assigned TRBD1 or TRBD2 (5 bases each). V was shortened by 6 bases and J by 2 bases, with 11 bases between the two germline ends. The CDR3 is 13 amino acids. Germline V CDR1 and CDR2: LNHDA, SQIVND (reference sequence). The DNA of the CDR3 is TGTGCCAGTAGCCCGGGGCAGGCCTACGAGCAGTACTTC. It is translated as CASSPGQAYEQYF.

This sequence joins TRBV5-6 and TRBJ2-7; D is ambiguous. This CDR3 has 12 amino acids. Looked up from germline, CDR1 is SGHDT and CDR2 is YYEEEE. With 3 bases removed from V and 7 bases from J, the gap between germline ends came to 11 bases. The CDR3 DNA sequence: TGTGCCAGCAGCTCGTCCCCTCTGGAGCAGTACTTC. Protein: CASSSSPLEQYF.

This clone was detected only once. V and J are TRBV19 and TRBJ2-4, with a weak D call TRBD2 (6 bases). The CDR3 length is 15 residues. The germline V gene has CDR1 LNHDA and CDR2 SQIVND (reference sequence). The V gene lost 8 bases and the J gene lost 6 bases, with 20 bases spanning the gap. The CDR3 nucleotides read TGTGCCAGTCGGTTGAATGGGGGGATAGGAAACATTCAGTACTTC. Translating gives CASRLNGGIGNIQYF.

The chain recombines TRBV9 with TRBJ1-5; perhaps TRBD1 as D (5 bases). Germline CDR1 and CDR2: SGDLS and YYNGEE. CDR3 length equals 14 residues. Trimming shortened V by 5 bases and J by 3 bases, and 12 bases separated the two germline ends. In DNA, the CDR3 is TGTGCCAGCAGTGGGGGTGCGGCCAATCAGCCCCAGCATTTT. It encodes CASSGGAANQPQHF.

This clone was seen a handful of times. The chain carries TRBV27 and TRBJ2-7; D may be TRBD2 (5 bases). CDR1 is MNHEY and CDR2 is SMNVEV in the germline V gene (reference sequence). The CDR3 extends over 12 amino acids. V was pared by 6 bases and J by 4 bases, with 10 bases between. CDR3 nucleotide sequence: TGTGCCAGCAGAGGGAGTGGGTACGAGCAGTACTTC. As protein: CASRGSGYEQYF.

The chain is built from TRBV6-6 and TRBJ1-4, with 7 bases lining up with TRBD1. V trimming: 11 bases; J trimming: 3 bases; junction bases outside the gene matches: 12. This CDR3 region has 15 residues. The germline CDR1 and CDR2 sequences are MNHNY and SVGAGI (reference sequence). The CDR3 DNA follows: TGTGCCGTCAATCCAGGGGGACGGGCTAATGAAAAACTGTTTTTT. It codes for CAVNPGGRANEKLFF.

The genes are TRBV27 and TRBJ1-2, with 7 bases aligning to TRBD1. Germline V gene data show CDR1 as MNHEY and CDR2 as SMNVEV (reference sequence). The ends lost 4 bases at V and 0 bases at J; junction bases unmatched: 11. The CDR3 sequence is 17 residues long. CDR3 amino acids: CASSSKAGTESNYGYTF. The CDR3 bases are TGTGCCAGCAGTTCCAAGGCCGGGACAGAGTCTAACTATGGCTACACCTTC.

The genes are TRBV11-3 and TRBJ1-5, with a possible D match to TRBD1 (5 bases). Between the trimmed V and J ends, which lost 1 base and 6 bases, there was a span of 10 bases. This CDR3 is built from 14 residues. CDR1 SGHNT and CDR2 YENEEA come from the germline V gene. The CDR3, as DNA: TGTGCCAGCAGCTTAGGGCAGGGAGGTCAGCCCCAGCATTTT. This encodes CASSLGQGGQPQHF. The full variable domain, its missing parts supplied by reference TRBV11-3 and TRBJ1-5, is EAGVVQSPRYKIIEKKQPVAFWCNPISGHNTLYWYLQNLGQGPELLIRYENEEAVDDSQLPKDRFSAERLKGVDSTLKIQPAELGDSAVYLCASSLGQGGQPQHFGDGTRLSIL.